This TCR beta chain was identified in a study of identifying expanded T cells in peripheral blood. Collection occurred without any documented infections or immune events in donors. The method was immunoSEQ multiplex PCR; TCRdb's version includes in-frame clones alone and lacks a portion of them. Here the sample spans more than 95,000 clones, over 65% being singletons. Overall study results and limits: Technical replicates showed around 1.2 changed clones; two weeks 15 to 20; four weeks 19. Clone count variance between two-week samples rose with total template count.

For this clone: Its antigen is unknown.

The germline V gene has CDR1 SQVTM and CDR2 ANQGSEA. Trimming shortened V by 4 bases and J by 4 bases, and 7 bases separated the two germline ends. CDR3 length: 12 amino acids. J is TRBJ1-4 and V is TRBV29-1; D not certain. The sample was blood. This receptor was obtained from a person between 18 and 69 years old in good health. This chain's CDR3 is CSVGQNNEKLFF. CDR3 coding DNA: TGCAGCGTTGGACAAAATAATGAAAAACTGTTTTTT. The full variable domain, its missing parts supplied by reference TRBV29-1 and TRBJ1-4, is SAVISQKPSRDICQRGTSLTIQCQVDSQVTMMFWYRQQPGQSLTLIATANQGSEATYESGFVIDKFPISRPNLTFSTLTVSNMSPEDSSIYLCSVGQNNEKLFFGSGTQLSVL.